This is a list of T cell receptor beta chains from one sample in a study of shared clonotypes between healthy human individuals. TCRdb's copy holds only in-frame clones and misses some; the assay was immunoSEQ multiplex PCR. The data contain some 1 million clones, 65% to 80% of them singletons. The sample comprised memory CD4+ T cells sorted from blood. The source is a young man in good health. CDR3s include the opening cysteine and the closing phenylalanine or tryptophan. Each record gives: V gene, clone size, D gene, J gene, CDR3 length, CDR3 DNA, CDR3 protein. D genes are given only for firm matches. Size is stated for part of the rows, as once, few or many counts, or as a class when the clone is expanded.

>TRBV12-2|NA|NA|TRBJ1-6|21
TGTGCAAGTCGCTTATTTGACAGGGGCGAACCAAAAAAAGGGGGAGGTTCACCCCTCCACTTT
CASRLFDRGEPKKGGGSPLHF
>TRBV5-1|NA|NA|TRBJ2-5|13
TGCGCCAGCAGCTTGGAGGGGATGGAGACCCAGTACTTC
CASSLEGMETQYF
>TRBV30|NA|NA|TRBJ1-6|11
TGTGCCTGGAGCCTCGATTCACCCCTCCACTTT
CAWSLDSPLHF
>TRBV2|NA|NA|TRBJ1-6|15
TGTGCCAGCAGGCCAGAGGGGGACCTTAATTCACCCCTCCACTTT
CASRPEGDLNSPLHF
>TRBV7-2|once|NA|TRBJ1-2|14
TGTGCCAGCAGCCTAGGCCAGCGGAACTATGGCTACACCTTC
CASSLGQRNYGYTF
>TRBV7-9|few|TRBD1|TRBJ2-3|15
TGTGCCAGCAGCTCTTACAGGGGAGGCACAGATACGCAGTATTTT
CASSSYRGGTDTQYF
>TRBV21-1|NA|NA|TRBJ2-6|16
NA
CASSKDWGLGANVLTF
>TRBV6-1|NA|TRBD2|TRBJ2-3|15
TGTGCCAGCGATCAGACTAGCGGGATAACAGATACGCAGTATTTT
CASDQTSGITDTQYF
>TRBV28|NA|TRBD1|TRBJ1-1|14
TGTGCCAGCAGTTTAAAGGACAGGGGCACTGAAGCTTTCTTT
CASSLKDRGTEAFF
>TRBV5-1|NA|NA|TRBJ2-1|13
TGCGCCAGCAGCTTGAGGGATTTCGATGAGCAGTTCTTC
CASSLRDFDEQFF
>TRBV2|NA|TRBD1|TRBJ1-1|14
TGTGCCAGCAGTGGACAGGGCACCGGCACTGAAGCTTTCTTT
CASSGQGTGTEAFF
>TRBV28|once|TRBD2|TRBJ2-5|15
TGTGCCAGCAGTTTAAGTCGGCGGGGGGAGCTTGTGCAGTACTTC
CASSLSRRGELVQYF
>TRBV7-2|medium-sized|NA|TRBJ1-1|16
TGTGCCAGCAGCTCGGATACGAGCGGGCGGGGGACTGAAGCTTTCTTT
CASSSDTSGRGTEAFF
>TRBV6-5|few|TRBD1|TRBJ1-1|14
TGTGCCAGCAGTTATGGACAGGGAGAGACTGAAGCTTTCTTT
CASSYGQGETEAFF
>TRBV28|few|TRBD1|TRBJ1-2|13
TGTGCCAGCAGTACAGGGGGGATTCGTGGCTACACCTTC
CASSTGGIRGYTF
>TRBV18|NA|NA|TRBJ1-2|15
TGTGCCAGCTCACCCCCCGGACACCCTAACTATGGCTACACCTTC
CASSPPGHPNYGYTF
>TRBV7-9|NA|NA|TRBJ2-1|12
TGTGCCAGCAGCTTAGGCGGTGGTGAGCAGTTCTTC
CASSLGGGEQFF
>TRBV4-2|NA|NA|TRBJ2-5|12
TGTGCCAGCAGCCAGGGGTCGGAGACCCAGTACTTC
CASSQGSETQYF
>TRBV2|NA|TRBD1|TRBJ1-6|15
TGTGCCAGCACTGGGACAGCAACCAATAATTCACCCCTCCACTTT
CASTGTATNNSPLHF
>TRBV7-7|once|TRBD2|TRBJ2-2|17
TGTGCTAGCAGCTTAGGGGCTAGCGGGAGCGGAGCCGGGGAGCTGTTTTTT
CASSLGASGSGAGELFF